These T cell receptor beta chains were read from a single sample in a study of cytotoxic CD8 clonotypes in ibrutinib-treated CLL. Here immunoSEQ multiplex PCR was the method, and the copy in TCRdb shows in-frame clones only, minus some. The sample lists about 200,000 clones, 72% occurring once. Sequenced here: PBMCs, sampled after 24 months of ibrutinib treatment. The receptor set was obtained from a human donor with chronic lymphocytic leukemia. Each CDR3 is given with its conserved first and last residue. The order of the fields is clone size, V gene, D gene, J gene, CDR3 DNA, CDR3 protein. The D gene is left open where the match is weak. Some rows have no size entry. The others give once, few or many, or a class for an expanded clone.

-	TRBV11-3	-	TRBJ2-1	TGTGCCAGCAGCTTATTCGGGGGACTCGTCTCCTACAATGAGCAGTTCTTC	CASSLFGGLVSYNEQFF
-	TRBV4-3	-	TRBJ2-5	TGCGCCAGCAGCCCCGCCTGGCAAGAGACCCAGTACTTC	CASSPAWQETQYF
once	TRBV5-1	TRBD1	TRBJ1-1	TGCGCCAGCAGCCCTGAAGGGGGCAGGTTGAACACTGAAGCTTTCTTT	CASSPEGGRLNTEAFF
-	TRBV30	-	TRBJ1-5	TGTGCCTGGAGTGTTCGGGTCGGTCAGCCCCAGCATTTT	CAWSVRVGQPQHF
-	TRBV28	-	TRBJ1-2	TGTGCCAGCGGAGACGGAAACTATGGCTACACCTTC	CASGDGNYGYTF
-	TRBV12-5	TRBD1	TRBJ2-7	TGTGCTAGTGGTTTGGTACTAGGATCCGGGACAGGGGGTCCCAGCTCCTACGAGCAGTACTTC	CASGLVLGSGTGGPSSYEQYF
once	TRBV7-2	-	TRBJ2-3	TGTGCCAGCAGCTTCGCCGGGACGAGTAGCACAGATACGCAGTATTTT	CASSFAGTSSTDTQYF
once	TRBV4-1	TRBD2	TRBJ2-7	TGCGCCAGCAGCCAAGGGGGACTAGCGGGAGGCTCCTACGAGCAGTACTTC	CASSQGGLAGGSYEQYF
-	TRBV6-5	-	TRBJ2-7	TGTGCCAGCAGTTCACCCGGGACTTCGTACGAGCAGTACTTC	CASSSPGTSYEQYF
-	TRBV11-1	-	TRBJ2-1	TGTGCCAGCAGCCCGAAGGATCGCAATGAGCAGTTCTTC	CASSPKDRNEQFF
-	TRBV4-2	TRBD2	TRBJ2-7	TGTGCCAGCAGCCAAGCTCTAGCGGATAGCTCCTACGAGCAGTACTTC	CASSQALADSSYEQYF
-	TRBV5-1	-	TRBJ2-1	TGCGCCAGCAGCTTGGCGAGCGGATCCTACAATGAGCAGTTCTTC	CASSLASGSYNEQFF
-	TRBV18	-	TRBJ2-5	TGTGCCAGCTCACCACCGGGGCTGGAGACCCAGTACTTC	CASSPPGLETQYF
-	TRBV4-1	-	TRBJ2-7	TGCGCCAGCAGCCACACCGGGACCGAGTCCTACGAGCAGTACTTC	CASSHTGTESYEQYF
-	TRBV7-3	-	TRBJ1-1	TGTGCCAGCAGCTTAATCAGGGGAACCAACACTGAAGCTTTCTTT	CASSLIRGTNTEAFF
few	TRBV18	-	TRBJ1-2	TGTGCCAGCTCACCACAGGGGAACTATGGCTACACCTTC	CASSPQGNYGYTF
-	TRBV11-1	-	TRBJ2-1	TGTGCCAGCAGCTTAGACCAGAACAATGAGCAGTTCTTC	CASSLDQNNEQFF
once	TRBV15	TRBD1	TRBJ1-5	TGTGCCACCAGCAGCGACGTAGGACAGGCAAATCAGCCCCAGCATTTT	CATSSDVGQANQPQHF
-	TRBV29-1	TRBD2	TRBJ2-7	TGCAGCGTCGTACTCGTCGGCGGGAGACGATACGAGCAGTACTTC	CSVVLVGGRRYEQYF
once	TRBV6-5	TRBD2	TRBJ2-7	TGTGCCAGCAGTTACTCGAGGCTAGCGGGAGACGAGCAGTACTTC	CASSYSRLAGDEQYF
-	TRBV7-3	TRBD2	TRBJ2-5	TGTGCCAGCAGCTATAAGGGACTAGCGGAAGAGACCCAGTACTTC	CASSYKGLAEETQYF
-	TRBV2	-	TRBJ2-7	TGTGCCAGCAGTGAAGCGTGGGATCTGGCGTACTACGAGCAGTACTTC	CASSEAWDLAYYEQYF
few	TRBV25-1	TRBD2	TRBJ2-7	TGTGCCTCTAGCGGGAGAGCCTACGAGCAGTACTTC	CASSGRAYEQYF
-	TRBV15	TRBD1	TRBJ2-7	TGTGCCACCAGCAGAGTTCTACCGGGACAGGGGACCTACGAGCAGTACTTC	CATSRVLPGQGTYEQYF
-	TRBV7-8	TRBD1	TRBJ2-7	TGTGCCAGCAGCCGCCCGACAGGGCCTCTCTCCTACGAGCAGTACTTC	CASSRPTGPLSYEQYF
-	TRBV13	-	TRBJ1-1	TGTGCCAGCAGCTTTAGCGCTATGAACACTGAAGCTTTCTTT	CASSFSAMNTEAFF
-	TRBV7-9	TRBD2	TRBJ2-7	TGTGCCAGCAGCTTAGTAGGTAGCGGGAGACAGCAGTACTTC	CASSLVGSGRQQYF
once	TRBV9	-	TRBJ1-4	TGTGCCAGCAGCGTGACAGGAACTAATGAAAAACTGTTTTTT	CASSVTGTNEKLFF
-	TRBV9	-	TRBJ1-2	TGTGCCAGCAGCCTCTCTCCCAGGTCTGGCTACACCTTC	CASSLSPRSGYTF
-	TRBV28	-	TRBJ1-3	TGTGCCAGCAGTATACAAGGACAGAGCTCTGGAAACACCATATATTTT	CASSIQGQSSGNTIYF
-	TRBV4-3	TRBD2	TRBJ2-3	TGCGCCAGCAGCCAACTAGCGGGAGGAGCGGGCACAGATACGCAGTATTTT	CASSQLAGGAGTDTQYF
-	TRBV5-4	TRBD2	TRBJ2-5	TGTGCCAGCAGCCAAGGGATAGCGGGAGCACCCGTGGGGGCAGAGACCCAGTACTTC	CASSQGIAGAPVGAETQYF
-	TRBV30	-	TRBJ1-3	TGTGCCTGGAGTATCGCCCATGGTAACACCATATATTTT	CAWSIAHGNTIYF
-	TRBV7-9	TRBD2	TRBJ2-2	TGTGCCAGCAGCCGATTAGCGGGAGGGCCGTACCCCGGGGAGCTGTTTTTT	CASSRLAGGPYPGELFF
-	TRBV11-3	TRBD1	TRBJ2-1	TGTGCCAGCAGCTTAGAGGACCGGGACAGGCAGTTCTTC	CASSLEDRDRQFF
-	TRBV6-6	TRBD1	TRBJ1-4	TGTGCCAGCAGTTTCAACAGGGGGTTCAATGAAAAACTGTTTTTT	CASSFNRGFNEKLFF
-	TRBV6-1	TRBD2	TRBJ2-1	TGTGCCAGCAGTGGCCCTAGCGGCTACAATGAGCAGTTCTTC	CASSGPSGYNEQFF
-	TRBV4-3	-	TRBJ2-3	TGCGCCAGCAGCCAAGCGATGGCAGATACGCAGTATTTT	CASSQAMADTQYF
-	TRBV2	-	TRBJ2-3	TGTGCCAGCAGTGGGCGGGACACAGATACGCAGTATTTT	CASSGRDTDTQYF
-	TRBV4-3	-	TRBJ2-2	TGCGCCAGCAGCCTACGGAGGGTTACCGGGGAGCTGTTTTTT	CASSLRRVTGELFF
-	TRBV7-8	-	TRBJ1-1	TGTGCCAGCAGCAACAGGGTGGTCACTGAAGCTTTCTTT	CASSNRVVTEAFF
-	TRBV9	TRBD2	TRBJ2-7	TGTGCCAGCAGCCCGCGGACTAGTCTAAACGAGCAGTACTTC	CASSPRTSLNEQYF
few	TRBV7-2	-	TRBJ2-5	TGTGCCAGCAGCGTGTCTGGACACGGAGCGTCAACCCAGTACTTC	CASSVSGHGASTQYF
-	TRBV9	-	TRBJ2-2	TGTGCCAGCAGCGTAGGGGTGGACAGACAAAGGGAGCTGTTTTTT	CASSVGVDRQRELFF
-	TRBV18	TRBD1	TRBJ2-6	TGTGCCAGCTCAGCGACTACCGGGACAGCTGGTACCAACGTCCTGACTTTC	CASSATTGTAGTNVLTF
-	TRBV6-5	-	TRBJ2-2	TGTGCCAGCAGTTACCAGGATTCGGTCACCGGGGAGCTGTTTTTT	CASSYQDSVTGELFF
-	TRBV4-3	TRBD2	TRBJ2-1	TGCGCCAGCAGCCAAGAAAGACTAGCGGGCAACAATGAGCAGTTCTTC	CASSQERLAGNNEQFF
-	TRBV4-1	TRBD1	TRBJ2-7	TGCGCCAGCAGCCAGGCCGGGACAGGGGGTTACGAGCAGTACTTC	CASSQAGTGGYEQYF
-	TRBV30	TRBD1	TRBJ2-1	TGTGCCTGGGGGACAGGGTCCTACAATGAGCAGTTCTTC	CAWGTGSYNEQFF